The 11 T cell receptor beta chains in this list originate from one sample, sequenced in a study of blood T cells in healthy people across ages. Alongside a J-beta primer mix, a sample-barcoded 5' primer served in a second PCR lasting about 7 to 12 cycles. TCRdb called the 5' RACE reads again in MiXCR, with one record for every CDR3 protein. Of hundreds of thousands of distinct CDR3 sequences listed, about 42% were seen once; the top ten hold about a fifth. The material sequenced was blood. Receptors were obtained from a man aged 55 to 69 in good health.

This clonotype was detected only a few times. The V call is TRBV29-1, the J call TRBJ2-7; D call uncertain. This CDR3 has 12 residues. Looked up from germline, CDR1 is SQVTM and CDR2 is ANQGSEA. The V end was cut by 6 bases, the J end by 0 bases, with 9 bases between. The CDR3 reads CSVVWSSYEQYF. For the CDR3, the DNA is TGCAGCGTGGTTTGGAGCTCCTACGAGCAGTACTTC.

V is TRBV7-3 and J is TRBJ1-6; D unresolved. Deletions cut 2 bases from V and 8 bases from J, with 7 bases between. Per germline, CDR1 SGHTA and CDR2 FQGTGA. The CDR3 is made up of 13 amino acids. CDR3 amino acids: CASSLLPDSPLHF. CDR3 DNA sequence: TGTGCCAGCAGCTTATTACCGGATTCACCCCTCCACTTT.

Here the CDR3 DNA reads TGTGCCAGCAGCGTACTAGCGGGGGGGCCGCAGGGAGATACGCAGTATTTT. Its translation is CASSVLAGGPQGDTQYF. The gene calls are TRBV9 and TRBJ2-3; 12 bases fit TRBD2. With V trimmed by 1 base and J by 5 bases, 8 bases remained unmatched. The CDR3 extends over 17 amino acids. Germline V gene lookup returns CDR1 SGDLS and CDR2 YYNGEE.

Here the CDR3 reads CASSPPGVPSYNEQYF. In DNA, the CDR3 is TGTGCCAGCAGCCCCCCTGGGGTTCCCTCCTACAATGAGCAGTACTTC. The J gene is TRBJ2-1, the V gene TRBV14; D unresolved. The better agreement between TRBJ2-7 and the DNA end casts doubt on the J call. In germline, CDR1 is SGHDN, CDR2 FVKESK. The CDR3 has 16 amino acids.

The chain couples TRBV11-2 to TRBJ2-1; D is unclear. V was cut by 3 bases and J by 6 bases, with 15 bases left in between. This CDR3 spans 15 amino acids. CDR1 and CDR2 (germline): SGHAT, FQNNGV. The CDR3: CASSFIWGSGNEQFF. In DNA, the CDR3 is TGTGCCAGCAGCTTTATCTGGGGATCGGGCAATGAGCAGTTCTTC.

This chain joins TRBV27 and TRBJ1-1, with 8 bases that match TRBD1. After removal of 6 bases from V and 4 bases from J, the junction contained 4 bases not matched to a gene. Germline assignment: CDR1 MNHEY and CDR2 SMNVEV (reference sequence). The CDR3 sequence is 13 residues long. The CDR3 protein is CASSRTGGTEAFF. DNA of the CDR3: TGTGCCAGCAGCCGAACAGGGGGCACTGAAGCTTTCTTT.

V usage is TRBV9 and J usage is TRBJ2-5; perhaps TRBD1 as D (5 bases). The germline CDR1 and CDR2 sequences are SGDLS and YYNGEE. The CDR3 is 16 residues long. The V end was cut by 3 bases, the J end by 0 bases, with 15 bases between. The CDR3 region is CASSGGAGGYQETQYF. CDR3 DNA: TGTGCCAGCAGCGGTGGGGCTGGCGGCTACCAAGAGACCCAGTACTTC.

The V and J genes are TRBV13 and TRBJ2-5; tentatively, D is TRBD1 (6 bases). The DNA end is more similar to TRBJ2-7, so the J call may be wrong. The CDR3 consists of 13 residues. Germline CDR1 reads PRHDT; CDR2 reads FYEKMQ (reference sequence). CDR3 DNA sequence: TGTGCCAGCAGCCCCCTTAGAGGGGGCGAGCAGTACTTC. It yields the protein CASSPLRGGEQYF.

V is TRBV20-1 and J is TRBJ2-7; possible D gene TRBD1, 5 bases. Per germline, CDR1 DFQATT and CDR2 SNEGSKA (reference sequence). V lost 0 bases to trimming and J lost 3 bases, with 15 bases between them. There are 15 residues in the CDR3. CDR3 DNA sequence: TGCAGTGCTAGAGACGATCGTACAGGAAACTACGAGCAGTACTTC. Protein: CSARDDRTGNYEQYF.

CDR3 sequence reads: CSASQGVGSYNEQFF. CDR3 in DNA: TGCAGTGCTTCACAGGGTGTAGGGTCCTACAATGAGCAGTTCTTC. This sequence joins TRBV20-1 and TRBJ2-1; possible D gene TRBD1, 6 bases. V lost 5 bases and J 1 base, leaving 15 bases between the germline ends. This CDR3 spans 15 amino acids. In germline, CDR1 is DFQATT, CDR2 SNEGSKA (reference sequence).

This clonotype was picked up a small number of times. The chain combines TRBV7-2 with TRBJ2-7; possibly TRBD2 for D (5 bases). V lost 5 bases and J 1 base, leaving 12 bases between the germline ends. Germline assignment: CDR1 SGHTA and CDR2 FQGNSA. This CDR3 is built from 14 residues. CDR3 nucleotides: TGTGCCAGCAGCAGGCCCCCGGGATCCTACGAGCAGTACTTC. It specifies CASSRPPGSYEQYF.